This T cell receptor (beta chain) was recorded in a study of regulatory T cells in long-lasting Graves disease. Building of the TCR beta libraries involved iRepertoire HTBI primers and Arm-PCR of CDR3 regions. TCRdb called the multiplex PCR reads again in MiXCR, with one record for every CDR3 protein. This table has about 430,000 distinct CDR3 sequences, roughly 21% appearing once. Time point specified: persistent/refractory GD, antithyroid drugs over 5 years with positive TRAb. Construction of the TCR library relied on RNA isolated from PBMCs. Germline CDR1 and CDR2: SEHNR and FQNEAQ (reference sequence). V gave up 4 bases and J gave up 6 bases, with 16 bases separating them. This CDR3 has 14 amino acids. Study-wide points: Newly diagnosed Graves' patients had higher TCR diversity than persistent ones. Since the sample size was small, accuracy may have been reduced. Tissue studied was limited to peripheral blood, excluding thyroid tissue.

There are many counts of this clonotype. Its specificity is not known. This sequence was found in a female donor with Graves disease. This sample comprised peripheral blood mononuclear cells (PBMCs), obtained when the disease was refractory, from a patient treated with antithyroid drugs. The chain employs TRBV7-9 and TRBJ2-7, with D possibly TRBD1 on 6 matching bases. The CDR3 spells CASSSDRYPFEQYF. DNA for the CDR3: TGTGCCAGCAGCTCCGACAGGTACCCATTCGAGCAGTACTTC.